This record concerns one T cell receptor (beta chain) sequence. The authors reverse transcribed 0.5 to 1 ug RNA with random hexamers. One entry per CDR3 protein, called by TCRdb with MiXCR from the immunoSEQ multiplex PCR reads. The table lists around 200,000 distinct CDR3 sequences, around 95% of them singletons. Germline V gives CDR1 SQVTM, CDR2 ANQGSEA. V trimming: 6 bases; J trimming: 10 bases; junction bases outside the gene matches: 21. The CDR3 totals 17 residues. The data derive from a study of CD8 T cells in Susac syndrome. This chain links TRBV29-1 with TRBJ2-1, with 10 bases that match TRBD2. The clonotype was recovered from a human donor with multiple sclerosis. Specimen: CD4+ T cells from PBMCs. CDR3 bases: TGCAGCGTCGGACAAGCTACCGGGACTAGCGCGCCCAGGGAGCAGTTCTTC. This sequence encodes CSVGQATGTSAPREQFF.